This TCR beta chain was captured by sequencing in a study of PD-L1 blockade in urothelial cancer. Study-wide context: Patients had been given 0 to 3 earlier chemotherapy regimens.

Study outcomes and limitations: Durable benefit was linked to greater 3-week expansion of tumor-associated blood clones.

Worth noting for this clone: Its antigen remains unknown.

Repertoires were generated with immunoSEQ multiplex PCR, while TCRdb's copy carries only in-frame clones and drops some. The table has some 22,000 clones, around 90% seen once. Germline V gene lookup returns CDR1 LNHDA and CDR2 SQIVND (reference sequence). This CDR3 comprises 15 residues. Trimming removed 8 bases from V and 1 base from J; junction bases left unmatched: 10. The chain combines TRBV19 with TRBJ1-1, with 7 nucleotides matching TRBD1. Sequencing used PBMCs, obtained around atezolizumab (anti-PD-L1) treatment. The clonotype was recovered from a woman aged 60 to 75 with urothelial cancer. The DNA for the CDR3 is TGTGCCAGTGTACTCGGGACAGACACGAACACTGAAGCTTTCTTT. Translated, it gives CASVLGTDTNTEAFF.